This T cell receptor beta chain was captured in a study of molecular identifiers for immune sequencing clone quantification. The CDR3 runs to 16 residues. The germline gives CDR1 MGHRA, CDR2 YSYEKL. V shed 4 bases and J 4 bases; nucleotides not matched to a gene: 7. As previously described, bulk TCR libraries were made using listed TCR primers. Each CDR3 protein is one row after TCRdb ran MiXCR on the PCR reads. The sample includes approximately 670,000 distinct CDR3 sequences, just under 20% of them seen just once. This clonotype was seen many times. What it recognizes is unknown. Study findings and constraints: Clones above 20 RNA copies contained over 98% of effector molecules and under 1% of naive molecules.

Naive CD8 libraries used about 20,000 to 1,000,000 sorted cells and 10%, 30% or 50% RNA. Naive CD8 T cells, phenotype CD8+CD4-CCR7+CD45RA+, were sorted. The clonotype was recovered from a human donor in good health. Some libraries in this study had Jurkat cell RNA spiked in. V and J are TRBV4-1 and TRBJ1-4; TRBD1 matches 9 bases. The sequenced material came from naive CD8+ T cells from blood, with Jurkat cell RNA spiked in. Regarding subset: FACS-sorted CD8+CD4-CCR7+CD45RA+ naive T cells. DNA for the CDR3: TGCGCCAGCAGCCTTGGACAGGGGAATGATAATGAAAAACTGTTTTTT. This encodes CASSLGQGNDNEKLFF.